The 32 T cell receptor beta chains listed next were all sequenced from one sample in a study of cytomegalovirus exposure and HLA in healthy donors. Use of 60 Vbeta and 13 Jbeta primers characterized the PCR. The repertoire was sequenced with immunoSEQ multiplex PCR; TCRdb's copy has only in-frame clones and lacks some. This table holds some 160,000 clones, around four fifths found once. Sequences were obtained from PBMCs. These receptors all come from a young woman in good health and CMV-seronegative.

The chain uses TRBV5-1 and TRBJ2-1; D is ambiguous. Trimming pared 1 base from V and 5 bases from J, leaving 7 bases between. This CDR3 comprises 13 residues. Germline V CDR1 and CDR2: SGHRS, YFSETQ. The CDR3 DNA follows: TGCGCCAGCAGCTTGAACAGCAACAATGAGCAGTTCTTC. Amino acid sequence: CASSLNSNNEQFF.

The gene calls are TRBV5-4 and TRBJ2-1; 8 bases match TRBD2. Germline V CDR1 and CDR2: SGHNT, YYREEE (reference sequence). The CDR3 length is 14 residues. V shed 5 bases, J shed 6 bases, and the junction held 7 bases outside the gene matches. Here the CDR3 DNA reads TGTGCCAGCAGTACCTCGGGACTAGGCAATGAGCAGTTCTTC. The encoded protein is CASSTSGLGNEQFF.

The chain has TRBV6-5 and TRBJ2-7, with TRBD1 matching over 11 bases. CDR1 and CDR2 from the germline V gene are MNHEY and SVGAGI. This CDR3 is 15 amino acids long. V trimming: 0 bases; J trimming: 6 bases; junction bases outside the gene matches: 4. CDR3 residues: CASSYSDRGLGEQYF. In DNA, the CDR3 is TGTGCCAGCAGTTACTCGGACAGGGGGCTCGGCGAGCAGTACTTC.

This rearrangement joins TRBV6-5 to TRBJ1-2, with 11 positions matching TRBD1. V trimming: 8 bases; J trimming: 2 bases; junction bases outside the gene matches: 4. Per the germline V gene, CDR1 is MNHEY and CDR2 is SVGAGI. This CDR3 is 14 amino acids long. In nucleotides, the CDR3 is TGTGCCAGCCAAAGGGACAGGGGGAACTATGGCTACACCTTC. Residues: CASQRDRGNYGYTF.

This clone has a single count. This chain joins TRBV5-1 and TRBJ2-5; a possible D gene is TRBD1 (6 bases). CDR1 is SGHRS and CDR2 is YFSETQ in the germline V gene. V was trimmed by 0 bases and J by 5 bases, leaving 11 bases between them. The CDR3 is 14 amino acids. The CDR3 here is CASSLGEGVETQYF. CDR3 coding DNA: TGCGCCAGCAGCTTGGGCGAGGGGGTGGAGACCCAGTACTTC.

The chain has TRBV27 and TRBJ2-1; 10 nucleotides match TRBD1. The germline gives CDR1 MNHEY, CDR2 SMNVEV (reference sequence). CDR3 length: 15 residues. V dropped 5 bases and J dropped 7; count of bases not matched to a gene: 8. The CDR3 loop is CASSLGGQGSNEQFF. The CDR3 DNA sequence: TGTGCCAGCAGTCTAGGGGGACAGGGGTCAAATGAGCAGTTCTTC.

The genes are TRBV6-5 and TRBJ2-1; 11 nucleotides align to TRBD1. Germline CDR1 and CDR2: MNHEY and SVGAGI. The length of the CDR3 is 15 residues. Trimming took 2 bases from V and 9 from J; bases not matched to a gene: 6. CDR3 in DNA: TGTGCCAGCAGTTACCGGGACAGGGGGGACTTTGAGCAGTTCTTC. Translating it yields CASSYRDRGDFEQFF.

CDR3 sequence reads: CASYFNYGYTF. The CDR3 DNA is TGTGCCAGCTACTTTAACTATGGCTACACCTTC. The chain links TRBV6-1 to TRBJ1-2; D not resolved. Germline V gives CDR1 MNHNS, CDR2 SASEGT. Trimming removed 8 bases from V and 1 base from J, with 5 bases in between. The CDR3 totals 11 residues.

V gene TRBV27 combines with J gene TRBJ2-6; TRBD1 might be the D (6 bases). Germline CDR1 is MNHEY and CDR2 is SMNVEV (reference sequence). This CDR3 is built from 17 residues. Trimming took 6 bases from V and 2 from J, leaving 17 bases between them. The CDR3 DNA follows: TGTGCCAGCAGGCTACAGGGTACTGTCCCTGGGGCCAACGTCCTGACTTTC. As protein: CASRLQGTVPGANVLTF.

The sample holds a few counts of this clone. The rearrangement joins TRBV28 to TRBJ1-1; 7 bases are a match to TRBD1. CDR3 length: 19 residues. Losses at the gene ends were 6 bases for V and 0 bases for J; bases not matched to a gene: 19. CDR1 is MDHEN and CDR2 is SYDVKM in the germline V gene. The CDR3 is CASRGQSGQVSLMNTEAFF. Here the CDR3 DNA reads TGTGCCAGCAGAGGTCAGAGCGGACAGGTTTCGCTCATGAACACTGAAGCTTTCTTT.

Only a few counts were recorded for this clone. This chain uses TRBV5-1 with TRBJ2-3; 10 nucleotides line up with TRBD2. V was clipped by 5 bases and J by 4 bases; unmatched bases: 7. The CDR3 runs to 15 residues. Germline V CDR1 and CDR2: SGHRS, YFSETQ. The CDR3 here is CASRYLAGGSDTQYF. In nucleotides, the CDR3 is TGCGCCAGCAGATATTTAGCGGGGGGTTCAGATACGCAGTATTTT.

The chain links TRBV6-5 to TRBJ1-6; TRBD1 might be the D (5 bases). Germline V CDR1 and CDR2: MNHEY, SVGAGI. The CDR3 contains 14 residues. V was pared by 6 bases and J by 7 bases, with 13 bases between. CDR3 in amino acids: CASRSEGRNSPLHF. The CDR3 nucleotides are TGTGCCAGCAGGTCGGAGGGGCGAAATTCACCCCTCCACTTT.

The chain links TRBV18 to TRBJ2-5; perhaps TRBD1 as D (6 bases). CDR1 and CDR2 from the germline V gene are KGHSH and LQKENI. Trimming took off 4 bases at V and 5 bases at J, with 23 bases between the two ends. This CDR3 contains 17 residues. CDR3: CASSRDIRYHSGETQYF. The DNA for the CDR3 is TGTGCCAGCTCACGGGACATACGATACCATTCCGGGGAGACCCAGTACTTC.

This clone is medium-sized in the sample. In nucleotides, the CDR3 is TGCAGTGCCACGCGGGCCTATGGCTACACCTTC. Translating gives CSATRAYGYTF. The chain uses TRBV20-1 and TRBJ1-2; no reliable D call. Germline V gene data show CDR1 as DFQATT and CDR2 as SNEGSKA (reference sequence). The CDR3 consists of 11 residues. V dropped 6 bases and J dropped 4 bases, with 9 bases sitting between them.

The J gene is TRBJ2-4, the V gene TRBV30; perhaps TRBD1 as D (5 bases). This CDR3 spans 14 amino acids. Germline CDR1 and CDR2: GTSNPN and SVGIG (reference sequence). Trimming shortened V by 4 bases and J by 0 bases, and 10 bases separated the two germline ends. CDR3 protein: CAWTSTVAKNIQYF. CDR3 sequence (DNA): TGTGCCTGGACCTCGACAGTAGCCAAAAACATTCAGTACTTC.

V is TRBV11-2 and J is TRBJ1-4; D is perhaps TRBD1 (6 bases). Germline-derived CDR1 and CDR2 are SGHAT and FQNNGV. V was shortened by 2 bases and J by 8 bases, with 21 bases between the two germline ends. The CDR3 contains 17 residues. This chain's CDR3 is CASSLTPTFRRGEKLFF. In DNA form, the CDR3 reads TGTGCCAGCAGCTTAACCCCCACGTTCCGAAGGGGGGAAAAACTGTTTTTT.

This clone was detected a few times. The chain uses TRBV27 and TRBJ2-1; 8 nucleotides align to TRBD2. From germline, CDR1 is MNHEY and CDR2 SMNVEV (reference sequence). The junction had 2 bases not matched to a gene; V was cut back by 3 bases and J by 1 base. This CDR3 has 15 amino acids. DNA of the CDR3: TGTGCCAGCAGTTTCGGCGGGGGGTCCTACAATGAGCAGTTCTTC. Protein sequence: CASSFGGGSYNEQFF.

The V and J genes are TRBV12-5 and TRBJ2-4, with D perhaps TRBD1 (6 bases). Per the germline V gene, CDR1 is LGHNT and CDR2 is FRNRAP. The CDR3 totals 18 residues. V was clipped by 0 bases and J by 2 bases, with 17 bases between them. CDR3 amino acids: CASGLVRGQGWTKNIQYF. The CDR3 nucleotides read TGTGCTAGTGGTTTGGTACGAGGGCAGGGGTGGACCAAAAACATTCAGTACTTC.

The rearrangement links TRBV4-1 to TRBJ2-3; TRBD1 matches at 10 bases. Trimming cost V 4 bases and J 4 bases; bases outside gene matches: 8. CDR3 length equals 16 residues. Germline assignment: CDR1 MGHRA and CDR2 YSYEKL. CDR3: CASSLGTGVRADTQYF. The CDR3 bases are TGCGCCAGCAGCCTCGGGACAGGGGTTCGTGCAGATACGCAGTATTTT.

J is TRBJ2-1 and V is TRBV29-1; weak D call: TRBD1 (5 bases). Per germline, CDR1 SQVTM and CDR2 ANQGSEA. The CDR3 sequence is 14 residues long. V lost 5 bases and J lost 7, with 18 bases in between. The CDR3 is CSVTFQGFVNEQFF. CDR3 nucleotides: TGCAGCGTTACATTTCAGGGTTTTGTAAATGAGCAGTTCTTC.

In the case of this clone: The identical CDR3 is also encoded by other nucleotide sequences in the sample. This sequence joins TRBV28 and TRBJ2-7; D may be TRBD2 (5 bases). The CDR3 extends over 12 amino acids. V shed 1 base and J shed 4 bases, with 5 bases lying between them. Germline CDR1 MDHEN, CDR2 SYDVKM. The CDR3: CASSLSGYEQYF. The CDR3 DNA follows: TGTGCCAGCAGTTTATCGGGGTACGAGCAGTACTTC.

The chain is built from TRBV2 and TRBJ2-2; a weak D match, TRBD1 (6 bases). Deletions cut 5 bases from V and 1 base from J, with 14 bases between. CDR1 is SNHLY and CDR2 is FYNNEI in the germline V gene. The CDR3 has 16 residues. In DNA form, the CDR3 reads TGTGCCAGCAGTTTCCTACAGGGTGGGAACACCGGGGAGCTGTTTTTT. Translating it yields CASSFLQGGNTGELFF.

For the CDR3, the DNA is TGTGCCAGCAGTGTAGGGCAGGGGAACAATCAGCCCCAGCATTTT. Protein product: CASSVGQGNNQPQHF. The chain employs TRBV2 and TRBJ1-5; tentatively, D is TRBD1 (6 bases). V was trimmed by 4 bases and J by 3 bases, leaving 13 bases between them. The CDR3 totals 15 residues. From germline, CDR1 is SNHLY and CDR2 FYNNEI.

The chain employs TRBV28 and TRBJ1-1; D is perhaps TRBD1 (5 bases). V was trimmed by 10 bases and J by 5 bases, leaving 20 bases between them. Germline CDR1 is MDHEN and CDR2 is SYDVKM. This CDR3 is 14 amino acids long. In DNA form, the CDR3 reads TGTGCCACCCACCCAGGGTTTAAGGGGACTGAAGCTTTCTTT. This codes for CATHPGFKGTEAFF. The complete variable domain, with remaining parts taken from reference TRBV28 and TRBJ1-1, reads DVKVTQSSRYLVKRTGEKVFLECVQDMDHENMFWYRQDPGLGLRLIYFSYDVKMKEKGDIPEGYSVSREKKERFSLILESASTNQTSMYLCATHPGFKGTEAFFGQGTRLTVV.

The chain joins TRBV29-1 to TRBJ1-2, with unresolved D. Per the germline V gene, CDR1 is SQVTM and CDR2 is ANQGSEA. V was clipped by 4 bases and J by 3 bases, with 9 bases between them. The CDR3 runs to 12 residues. DNA for the CDR3: TGCAGCGTTGTAGAAACGGACTATGGCTACACCTTC. Its protein is CSVVETDYGYTF. The full variable domain, in which reference TRBV29-1 and TRBJ1-2 provide the parts outside the CDR3, is SAVISQKPSRDICQRGTSLTIQCQVDSQVTMMFWYRQQPGQSLTLIATANQGSEATYESGFVIDKFPISRPNLTFSTLTVSNMSPEDSSIYLCSVVETDYGYTFGSGTRLTVV.

The J gene is TRBJ2-5, the V gene TRBV27, with D tentatively TRBD1 (5 bases). From germline, CDR1 is MNHEY and CDR2 SMNVEV (reference sequence). The CDR3 runs 13 residues. V shed 6 bases and J shed 2 bases, with 10 bases lying between them. The CDR3 coding sequence is TGTGCCAGCAGGCCTTCAGGGCAAGAGACCCAGTACTTC. It encodes CASRPSGQETQYF.

This clone was found a few times. V is TRBV7-2 and J is TRBJ1-4; 9 bases are a match to TRBD1. The CDR3 is made up of 15 amino acids. Germline CDR1 and CDR2: SGHTA and FQGNSA. The ends lost 5 bases at V and 14 bases at J; junction bases unmatched: 15. DNA for the CDR3: TGTGCCAGCAGCCCCAATTCCGGGACAGGGTATTATCTGTTTTTT. Its protein is CASSPNSGTGYYLFF. The whole variable domain, remainder taken from reference TRBV7-2 and TRBJ1-4, is GAGVSQSPSNKVTEKGKDVELRCDPISGHTALYWYRQSLGQGLEFLIYFQGNSAPDKSGLPSDRFSAERTGGSVSTLTIQRTQQEDSAVYLCASSPNSGTGYYLFFGSGTQLSVL.

The CDR3 here is CAISEPGQGYEQYF. The CDR3 region has the DNA TGTGCCATCAGTGAGCCCGGACAGGGCTACGAGCAGTACTTC. The V and J genes are TRBV10-3 and TRBJ2-7; 8 nucleotides agree with TRBD1. In germline, CDR1 is ENHRY, CDR2 SYGVKD. The V segment lost 2 bases and the J segment 3 bases; nucleotides outside the gene matches: 3. The CDR3 is 14 amino acids.

The chain employs TRBV6-1 and TRBJ1-1, with a tentative D call TRBD1 (6 bases). CDR1 and CDR2 from the germline V gene are MNHNS and SASEGT. There are 14 residues in the CDR3. Trimming pared 8 bases from V and 11 bases from J, leaving 24 bases between. CDR3 in DNA: TGTGCCAGCCGGGTCCAGGGGCCCACACTCGGTGCTTTCTTT. Amino acids: CASRVQGPTLGAFF.

This chain connects TRBV4-1 to TRBJ1-3, with TRBD1 as a possible D gene (5 bases). The length of the CDR3 is 15 residues. The germline V and J ends were trimmed by 5 bases and 3 bases, with 14 bases remaining between them. Germline loops: CDR1 MGHRA, CDR2 YSYEKL. The CDR3 protein is CASSDSNLYGNTIYF. DNA for the CDR3: TGCGCCAGCAGCGACAGCAACTTATATGGAAACACCATATATTTT.

The gene calls are TRBV29-1 and TRBJ1-1, with TRBD1 as a possible D gene (6 bases). Trimming removed 8 bases from V and 6 bases from J, with 13 bases in between. CDR3 size: 11 residues. CDR1 SQVTM and CDR2 ANQGSEA come from the germline V gene. As DNA, the CDR3 is TGCAGCCATGGGGGGGGCCCTGAAGCTTTCTTT. Translated, it gives CSHGGGPEAFF.

This CDR3 is CSVGGAYEQYF. CDR3 DNA: TGCAGCGTTGGCGGAGCCTACGAGCAGTACTTC. This chain joins TRBV29-1 and TRBJ2-7; D gene unclear. The V and J ends lost 4 bases and 2 bases respectively, with 6 bases between them. The CDR3 totals 11 residues. Looked up from germline, CDR1 is SQVTM and CDR2 is ANQGSEA.